A single sample gave rise to the 14 T cell receptor beta chains below, sequenced in a study of blood T cell repertoires in COVID-19 (TCRdb year 2020). The method was the immunoSEQ multiplex PCR assay. This is the immuneACCESS table as TCRdb keeps it, with only in-frame sequences that have V and J called. A part of the clones is gone; compared with another copy, unresolved V genes explain less than half, and the rest is unexplained. The table for this sample lists approximately 300,000 clones; 70% to 90% of them were counted only once. Approximately 5.4% of the sample rests with the top ten. Sequenced: PBMCs or T cells enriched from blood (not recorded which). The receptor source for this set is a woman in her 30s who had recovered from COVID-19.

The V and J genes are TRBV6-5 and TRBJ1-2; D uncertain. CDR3 size: 14 residues. The germline V gene encodes CDR1 MNHEY and CDR2 SVGAGI. The V and J ends lost 8 bases and 8 bases respectively, with 21 bases between them. The CDR3 spells CASGLILGARGYTF. CDR3 nucleotide sequence: TGTGCCAGCGGGTTGATTTTGGGAGCAAGGGGCTACACCTTC.

V and J are TRBV4-1 and TRBJ2-7, with 9 bases aligning to TRBD1. V was clipped by 4 bases and J by 0 bases; unmatched bases: 4. The CDR3 spans 15 residues. Per the germline V gene, CDR1 is MGHRA and CDR2 is YSYEKL. In nucleotides, the CDR3 is TGCGCCAGCAGCCCAGGACAGGGGAGCTCCTACGAGCAGTACTTC. This sequence encodes CASSPGQGSSYEQYF.

This clone was seen once. V is TRBV5-5 and J is TRBJ2-1, with 10 bases that match TRBD1. Germline loops: CDR1 SGHKS, CDR2 YYEKEE (reference sequence). The CDR3 runs 18 residues. V shed 0 bases and J 0 bases; nucleotides not matched to a gene: 6. CDR3 sequence (DNA): TGTGCCAGCAGCTTGGAGACAGGGGGCTACTCCTCCTACAATGAGCAGTTCTTC. Its protein product is CASSLETGGYSSYNEQFF.

V and J are TRBV4-1 and TRBJ2-2, with D possibly being TRBD2 (6 bases). This CDR3 is 13 amino acids long. CDR1 is MGHRA and CDR2 is YSYEKL in the germline V gene. V lost 7 bases to trimming and J lost 4 bases, with 10 bases between them. CDR3 loop: CASKEGGTGELFF. The DNA for the CDR3 is TGCGCCAGCAAGGAGGGCGGCACCGGGGAGCTGTTTTTT.

The chain combines TRBV27 with TRBJ1-3; no clear D. CDR3 length equals 16 residues. Germline V gene data show CDR1 as MNHEY and CDR2 as SMNVEV (reference sequence). Trimming cost V 2 bases and J 0 bases, with 11 bases left between them. Here the CDR3 reads CASSLSMSLSGNTIYF. DNA of the CDR3: TGTGCCAGCAGTTTAAGTATGTCACTCTCTGGAAACACCATATATTTT.

The rearrangement uses TRBV5-1 and TRBJ1-1; a possible D gene is TRBD1 (5 bases). Between the trimmed V and J ends, which lost 4 bases and 4 bases, there was a span of 17 bases. CDR3 length equals 15 residues. The germline V gene has CDR1 SGHRS and CDR2 YFSETQ. In DNA form, the CDR3 reads TGCGCCAGCAGCAACGAAGACAGACGGGTCACTGAAGCTTTCTTT. Amino acids: CASSNEDRRVTEAFF.

The rearrangement uses TRBV4-1 and TRBJ2-2; 8 bases match TRBD2. This CDR3 has 18 amino acids. V gave up 3 bases and J gave up 4 bases; unmatched junction bases: 13. From germline, CDR1 is MGHRA and CDR2 YSYEKL. The CDR3 DNA is TGCGCCAGCAGCCACGCCAGTCGGGGGGGGCTCGGCACCGGGGAGCTGTTTTTT. Translation: CASSHASRGGLGTGELFF.

The table lists this clone with a few counts. The chain couples TRBV29-1 to TRBJ1-2; 7 bases fit TRBD1. The CDR3 runs 11 residues. V lost 6 bases to trimming and J lost 3 bases; unmatched junction nucleotides: 1. Germline V lookup: CDR1 SQVTM, CDR2 ANQGSEA. CDR3 sequence (DNA): TGCAGCGTAGGGGGCGACTATGGCTACACCTTC. It is translated as CSVGGDYGYTF.

The chain carries TRBV19 and TRBJ2-7; TRBD1 agrees at 7 bases. There are 15 residues in the CDR3. Looked up from germline, CDR1 is LNHDA and CDR2 is SQIVND (reference sequence). The V and J ends lost 6 bases and 3 bases, in that order; junction bases with no gene match: 11. The CDR3 loop is CASSTRGQSGYEQYF. CDR3 nucleotides: TGTGCCAGTAGCACTAGGGGACAGTCGGGCTACGAGCAGTACTTC.

The rearrangement links TRBV6-4 to TRBJ2-5, with D tentatively TRBD1 (5 bases). V lost 5 bases to trimming and J lost 2 bases, with 9 bases between them. Looked up from germline, CDR1 is MRHNA and CDR2 is SNTAGT. The CDR3 extends over 13 amino acids. The CDR3 spells CASSTGPQETQYF. The CDR3 nucleotides read TGTGCCAGCAGTACAGGCCCTCAAGAGACCCAGTACTTC.

The chain uses TRBV7-3 and TRBJ2-1, with 11 bases that match TRBD2. The CDR3 spans 13 residues. V dropped 4 bases and J dropped 10; count of bases not matched to a gene: 3. Germline loops: CDR1 SGHTA, CDR2 FQGTGA. The CDR3 coding sequence is TGTGCCAGCAGCTCTAGCGGGGGGCGGGAGCAGTTCTTC. Protein product: CASSSSGGREQFF.

This clone was picked up one time. The chain employs TRBV20-1 and TRBJ2-7; weak D call: TRBD2 (7 bases). This CDR3 is 11 amino acids long. CDR1 DFQATT and CDR2 SNEGSKA come from the germline V gene (reference sequence). V lost 3 bases and J 6 bases, leaving 9 bases between the germline ends. The CDR3 DNA reads as TGCAGTGCTAGGGGGGGGCGCGAGCAGTACTTC. Protein sequence: CSARGGREQYF.

The CDR3, as DNA: TGTGCCAGCAGCGGCGGGGTTCCGGGTGGCTACACCTTC. It codes for CASSGGVPGGYTF. The chain recombines TRBV13 with TRBJ1-2; D not certain. V shed 5 bases and J shed 7 bases, with 14 bases lying between them. The CDR3 covers 13 residues. Germline loops: CDR1 PRHDT, CDR2 FYEKMQ (reference sequence).

This rearrangement joins TRBV18 to TRBJ1-2; D is uncertain. The CDR3 contains 13 residues. The germline V gene has CDR1 KGHSH and CDR2 LQKENI. V lost 3 bases and J lost 6, with 11 bases in between. The CDR3 is CASSPPSRDGYTF. The CDR3 DNA sequence: TGTGCCAGCTCACCCCCCTCTCGGGATGGCTACACCTTC. The whole variable domain, filled in from reference TRBV18 and TRBJ1-2, reads NAGVMQNPRHLVRRRGQEARLRCSPMKGHSHVYWYRQLPEEGLKFMVYLQKENIIDESGMPKERFSAEFPKEGPSILRIQQVVRGDSAAYFCASSPPSRDGYTFGSGTRLTVV.